In this sample, the clone carrying this T cell receptor beta chain turned up many times. The antigen remains undetermined. This sample was included in a study of CD8 T cells in ankylosing spondylitis. The study's findings and limits: A TCR beta motif of eight highly homologous variants appeared characteristic of ankylosing spondylitis blood.

In TCRdb, the 5' RACE reads were re-called with MiXCR into one record per CDR3 protein. This sample has about 800,000 distinct CDR3 sequences; 12% occur once, and the top ten carry 0.45% to 0.6%. Deletions cut 3 bases from V and 8 bases from J, with 13 bases between. This CDR3 has 12 residues. The germline V gene has CDR1 DFQATT and CDR2 SNEGSKA (reference sequence). The receptor's source is a male donor with ankylosing spondylitis. The source material was blood, either unsorted or a sorted T cell fraction (not recorded which). This rearrangement joins TRBV20-1 to TRBJ1-2, with D uncertain. CDR3 sequence (DNA): TGCAGTGCTAGGACGGGGTTTTACGGCTACACCTTC. Protein: CSARTGFYGYTF.